This entry lists 2 T cell receptor beta chains sequenced from one sample in a study of shared clonotypes between healthy human individuals. Sequencing was performed with immunoSEQ multiplex PCR; in TCRdb, only in-frame clones are kept and a portion is missing. The sample gives about a million clones, around 76% of which show up once; 1.4% to 1.5% is in the top ten. Sequencing was performed on memory CD4+ T cells sorted from blood. The sample's subset: CD45RA-negative fraction. Every receptor here comes from a young man in good health.

Turning to this clone: The sample contains more than one DNA sequence encoding this CDR3. The chain uses TRBV5-1 and TRBJ1-2; D is uncertain. Germline V gene lookup returns CDR1 SGHRS and CDR2 YFSETQ. Trimming shortened V by 2 bases and J by 2 bases, and 10 bases separated the two germline ends. The CDR3 totals 14 residues. The DNA of the CDR3 is TGCGCCAGCAGCTTAGGCGATGGGAACTATGGCTACACCTTC. Protein product: CASSLGDGNYGYTF.

The chain is built from TRBV7-4 and TRBJ2-3; no definite D call. This CDR3 spans 12 amino acids. Trimming left V 6 bases short and J 8 bases short, with 12 bases between. Germline assignment: CDR1 SGHVT and CDR2 SQSDAQ. The CDR3 reads CASSPIRVTQYF. CDR3 sequence (DNA): TGTGCCAGCAGTCCCATCCGGGTTACGCAGTATTTT.